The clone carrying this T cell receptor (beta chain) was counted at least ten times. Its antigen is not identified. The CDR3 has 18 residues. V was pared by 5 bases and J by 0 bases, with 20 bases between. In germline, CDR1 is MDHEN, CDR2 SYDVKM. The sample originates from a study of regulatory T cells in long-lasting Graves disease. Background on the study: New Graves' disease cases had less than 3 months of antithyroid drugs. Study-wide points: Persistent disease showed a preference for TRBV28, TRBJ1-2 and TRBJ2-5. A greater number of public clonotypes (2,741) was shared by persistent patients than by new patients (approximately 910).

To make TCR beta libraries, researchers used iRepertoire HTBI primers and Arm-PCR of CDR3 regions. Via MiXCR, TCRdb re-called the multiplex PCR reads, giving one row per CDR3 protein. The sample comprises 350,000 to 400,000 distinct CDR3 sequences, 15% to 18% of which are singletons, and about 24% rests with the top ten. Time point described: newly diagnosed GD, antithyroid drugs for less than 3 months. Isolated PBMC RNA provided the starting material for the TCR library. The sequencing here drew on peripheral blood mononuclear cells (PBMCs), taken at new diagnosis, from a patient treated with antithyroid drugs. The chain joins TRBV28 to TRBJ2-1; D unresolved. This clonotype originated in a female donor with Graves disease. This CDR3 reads CASSRPSTSASSYNEQFF. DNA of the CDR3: TGTGCCAGCAGTCGACCCTCAACTTCAGCGAGCTCCTACAATGAGCAGTTCTTC.